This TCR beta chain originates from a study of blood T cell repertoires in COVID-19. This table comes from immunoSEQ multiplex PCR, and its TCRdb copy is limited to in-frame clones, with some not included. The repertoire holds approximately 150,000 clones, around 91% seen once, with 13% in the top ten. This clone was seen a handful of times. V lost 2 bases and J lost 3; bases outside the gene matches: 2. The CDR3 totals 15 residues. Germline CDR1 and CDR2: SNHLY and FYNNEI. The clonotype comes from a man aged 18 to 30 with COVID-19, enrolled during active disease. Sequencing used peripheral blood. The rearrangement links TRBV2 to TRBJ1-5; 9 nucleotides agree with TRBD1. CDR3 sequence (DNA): TGTGCCAGCAGTGAAACAGGGGGCTACAATCAGCCCCAGCATTTT. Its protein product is CASSETGGYNQPQHF.